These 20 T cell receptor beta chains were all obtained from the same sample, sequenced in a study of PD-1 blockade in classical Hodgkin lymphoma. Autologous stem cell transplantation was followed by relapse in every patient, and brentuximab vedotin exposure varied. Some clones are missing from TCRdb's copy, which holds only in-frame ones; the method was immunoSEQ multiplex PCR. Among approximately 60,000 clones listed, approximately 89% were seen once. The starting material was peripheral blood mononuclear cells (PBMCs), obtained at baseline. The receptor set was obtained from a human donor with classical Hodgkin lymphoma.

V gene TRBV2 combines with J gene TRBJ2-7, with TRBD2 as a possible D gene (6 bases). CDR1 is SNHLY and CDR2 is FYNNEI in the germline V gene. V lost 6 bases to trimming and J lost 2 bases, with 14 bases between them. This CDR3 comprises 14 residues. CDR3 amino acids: CASSVGGEAYEQYF. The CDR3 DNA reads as TGTGCCAGCAGCGTAGGTGGGGAGGCCTACGAGCAGTACTTC.

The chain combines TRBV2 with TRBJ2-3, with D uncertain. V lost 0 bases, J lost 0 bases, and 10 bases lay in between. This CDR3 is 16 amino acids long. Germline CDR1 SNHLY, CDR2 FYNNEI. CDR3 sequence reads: CASSEAVGSSTDTQYF. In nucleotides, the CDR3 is TGTGCCAGCAGTGAAGCGGTGGGCAGCAGCACAGATACGCAGTATTTT.

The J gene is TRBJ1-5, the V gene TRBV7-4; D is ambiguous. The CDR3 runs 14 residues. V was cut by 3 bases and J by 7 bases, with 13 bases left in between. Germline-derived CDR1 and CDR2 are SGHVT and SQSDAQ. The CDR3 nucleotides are TGTGCCAGCAGCTTTGAGGGCTATGGCCAGCCCCAGCATTTT. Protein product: CASSFEGYGQPQHF.

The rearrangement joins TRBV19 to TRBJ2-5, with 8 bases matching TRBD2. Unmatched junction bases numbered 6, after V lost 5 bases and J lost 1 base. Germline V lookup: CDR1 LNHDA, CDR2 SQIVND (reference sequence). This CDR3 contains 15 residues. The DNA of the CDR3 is TGTGCCAGTAGTCCCGGGGGGGCGCTCCAAGAGACCCAGTACTTC. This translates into CASSPGGALQETQYF.

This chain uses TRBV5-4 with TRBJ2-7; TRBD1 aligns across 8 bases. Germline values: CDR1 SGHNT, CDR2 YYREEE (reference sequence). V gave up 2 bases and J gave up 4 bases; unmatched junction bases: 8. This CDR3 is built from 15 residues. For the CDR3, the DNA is TGTGCCAGCAGCTTCCCAGGACAGGGTATTTACGAGCAGTACTTC. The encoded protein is CASSFPGQGIYEQYF.

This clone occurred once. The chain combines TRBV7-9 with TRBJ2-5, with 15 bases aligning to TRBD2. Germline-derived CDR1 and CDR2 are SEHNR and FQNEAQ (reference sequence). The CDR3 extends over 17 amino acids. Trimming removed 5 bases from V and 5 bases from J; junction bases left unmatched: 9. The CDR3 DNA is TGTGCCAGCAGCCGAAGGACTAGCGGGGGGGCCGGGGAGACCCAGTACTTC. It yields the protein CASSRRTSGGAGETQYF.

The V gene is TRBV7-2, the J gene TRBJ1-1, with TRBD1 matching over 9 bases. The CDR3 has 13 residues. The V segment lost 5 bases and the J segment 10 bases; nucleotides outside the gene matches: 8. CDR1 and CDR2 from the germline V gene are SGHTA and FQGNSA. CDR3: CASSLRQGDRAFF. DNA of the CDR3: TGTGCCAGCAGCCTCAGACAGGGGGACCGAGCTTTCTTT.

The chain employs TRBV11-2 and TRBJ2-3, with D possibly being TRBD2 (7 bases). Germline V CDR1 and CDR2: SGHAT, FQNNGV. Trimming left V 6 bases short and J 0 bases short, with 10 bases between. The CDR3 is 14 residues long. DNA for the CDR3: TGTGCCAGCAGAGGGGGGGCTAGCACAGATACGCAGTATTTT. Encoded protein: CASRGGASTDTQYF.

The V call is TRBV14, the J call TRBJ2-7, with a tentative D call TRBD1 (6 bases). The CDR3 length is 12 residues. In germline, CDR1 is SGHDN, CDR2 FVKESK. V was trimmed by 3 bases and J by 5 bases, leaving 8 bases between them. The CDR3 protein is CASSQGADEQYF. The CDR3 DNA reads TGTGCCAGCAGCCAGGGGGCAGACGAGCAGTACTTC.

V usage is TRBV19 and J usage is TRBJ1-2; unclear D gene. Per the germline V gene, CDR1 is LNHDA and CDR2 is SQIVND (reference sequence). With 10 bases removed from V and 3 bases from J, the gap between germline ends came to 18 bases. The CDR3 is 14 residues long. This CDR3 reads CAISDQAIDYGYTF. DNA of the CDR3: TGTGCCATCTCTGATCAGGCGATTGACTATGGCTACACCTTC. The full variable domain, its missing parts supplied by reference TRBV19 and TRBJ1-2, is DGGITQSPKYLFRKEGQNVTLSCEQNLNHDAMYWYRQDPGQGLRLIYYSQIVNDFQKGDIAEGYSVSREKKESFPLTVTSAQKNPTAFYLCAISDQAIDYGYTFGSGTRLTVV.

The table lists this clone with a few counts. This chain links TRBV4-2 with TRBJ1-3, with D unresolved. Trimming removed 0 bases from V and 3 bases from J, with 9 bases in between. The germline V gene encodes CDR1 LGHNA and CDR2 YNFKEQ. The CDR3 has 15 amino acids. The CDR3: CASSQDRNSGNTIYF. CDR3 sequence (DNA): TGTGCCAGCAGCCAAGATAGGAACAGTGGAAACACCATATATTTT.

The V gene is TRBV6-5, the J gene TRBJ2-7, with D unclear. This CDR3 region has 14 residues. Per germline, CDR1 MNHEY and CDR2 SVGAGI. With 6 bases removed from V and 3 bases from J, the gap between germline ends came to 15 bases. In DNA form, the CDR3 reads TGTGCCAGCAGCCCCCGCATGGCACACTACGAGCAGTACTTC. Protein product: CASSPRMAHYEQYF.

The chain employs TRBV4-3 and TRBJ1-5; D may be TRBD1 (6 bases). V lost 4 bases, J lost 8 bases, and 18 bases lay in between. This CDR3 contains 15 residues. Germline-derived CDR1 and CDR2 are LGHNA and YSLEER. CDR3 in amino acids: CASSPGHIRGEPQHF. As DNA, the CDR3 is TGCGCCAGCAGCCCGGGACATATCCGAGGGGAGCCCCAGCATTTT.

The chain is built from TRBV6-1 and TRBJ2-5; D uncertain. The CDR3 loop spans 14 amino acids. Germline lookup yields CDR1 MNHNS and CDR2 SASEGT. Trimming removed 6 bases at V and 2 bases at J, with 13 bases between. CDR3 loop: CASSFFVGQETQYF. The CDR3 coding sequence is TGTGCCAGCAGCTTTTTCGTGGGACAAGAGACCCAGTACTTC.

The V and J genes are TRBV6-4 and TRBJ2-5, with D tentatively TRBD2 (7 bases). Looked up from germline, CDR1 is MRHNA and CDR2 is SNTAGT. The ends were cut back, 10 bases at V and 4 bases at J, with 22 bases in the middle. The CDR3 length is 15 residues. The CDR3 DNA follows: TGTGCCACCGCGGTTGGTGGGGGGGCTACAGAGACCCAGTACTTC. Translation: CATAVGGGATETQYF.

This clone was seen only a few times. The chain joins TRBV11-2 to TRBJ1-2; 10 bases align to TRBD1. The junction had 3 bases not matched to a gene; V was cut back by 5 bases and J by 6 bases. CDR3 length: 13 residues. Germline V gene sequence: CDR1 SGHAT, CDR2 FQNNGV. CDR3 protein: CASSATGGNGYTF. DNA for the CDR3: TGTGCCAGCAGCGCGACAGGGGGCAATGGCTACACCTTC.

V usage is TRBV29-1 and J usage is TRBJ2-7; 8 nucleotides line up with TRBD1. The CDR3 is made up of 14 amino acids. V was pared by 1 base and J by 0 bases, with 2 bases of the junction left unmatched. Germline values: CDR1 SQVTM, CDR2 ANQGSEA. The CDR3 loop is CSVEGTGGSYEQYF. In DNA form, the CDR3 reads TGCAGCGTTGAAGGAACAGGGGGCTCCTACGAGCAGTACTTC.

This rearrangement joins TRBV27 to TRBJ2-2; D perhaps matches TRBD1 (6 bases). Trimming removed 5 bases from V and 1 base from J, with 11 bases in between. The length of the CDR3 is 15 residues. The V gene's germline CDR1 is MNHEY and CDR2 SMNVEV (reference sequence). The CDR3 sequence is CASSPGTRNTGELFF. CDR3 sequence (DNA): TGTGCCAGCAGTCCCGGGACAAGGAACACCGGGGAGCTGTTTTTT.

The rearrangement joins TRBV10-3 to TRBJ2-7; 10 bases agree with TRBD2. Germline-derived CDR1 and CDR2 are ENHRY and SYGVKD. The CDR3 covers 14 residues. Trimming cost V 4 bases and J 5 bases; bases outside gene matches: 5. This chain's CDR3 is CAISVVAGGNEQYF. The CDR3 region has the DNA TGTGCCATCAGTGTAGTAGCGGGGGGCAACGAGCAGTACTTC.

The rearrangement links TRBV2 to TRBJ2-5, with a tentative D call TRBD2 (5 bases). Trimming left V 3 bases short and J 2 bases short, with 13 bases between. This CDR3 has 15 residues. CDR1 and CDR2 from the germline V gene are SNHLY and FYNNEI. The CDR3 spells CASSDSSLKQETQYF. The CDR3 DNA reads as TGTGCCAGCAGTGATTCTAGCTTAAAGCAAGAGACCCAGTACTTC.